These 7 T cell receptor beta chains were sequenced from one sample in a study of blood T cells in healthy people across ages. PCR was performed a second time for about 7 to 12 cycles using a sample-barcoded 5' primer and a J-beta primer mix. TCRdb re-analysed the 5' RACE reads in MiXCR, keeping a single row per CDR3 protein. The sample has approximately 770,000 distinct CDR3 sequences; roughly 64% are singletons. What was sequenced was blood. The receptors stem from a man aged 30-40 years in good health.

The rearrangement uses TRBV7-9 and TRBJ1-1; 7 bases fit TRBD1. After removal of 3 bases from V and 4 bases from J, the junction contained 8 bases not matched to a gene. Germline CDR1 SEHNR, CDR2 FQNEAQ (reference sequence). This CDR3 has 15 residues. The CDR3 region has the DNA TGTGCCAGCAGCTTGGAAGGGGGCGGGGGCACTGAAGCTTTCTTT. Translated, it gives CASSLEGGGGTEAFF.

The gene calls are TRBV7-2 and TRBJ2-6; no clear D. CDR3 length: 14 residues. V was shortened by 7 bases and J by 0 bases, with 7 bases between the two germline ends. The germline V gene encodes CDR1 SGHTA and CDR2 FQGNSA. DNA of the CDR3: TGTGCCAGCACCCAGCTCTCTGGGGCCAACGTCCTGACTTTC. Translated: CASTQLSGANVLTF.

The chain has TRBV7-9 and TRBJ2-1; 14 bases are shared with TRBD2. Per the germline V gene, CDR1 is SEHNR and CDR2 is FQNEAQ (reference sequence). This CDR3 has 16 residues. V shed 6 bases and J 8 bases; nucleotides not matched to a gene: 9. Here the CDR3 reads CASSSRTSGGLDEQFF. The CDR3 bases are TGTGCCAGCAGTTCCCGGACTAGCGGGGGGTTGGATGAGCAGTTCTTC.

This clonotype has only one observation. The chain combines TRBV20-1 with TRBJ1-2; D is possibly TRBD1 (5 bases). V was shortened by 1 base and J by 6 bases, with 12 bases between the two germline ends. The CDR3 runs to 13 residues. Germline V gene sequence: CDR1 DFQATT, CDR2 SNEGSKA (reference sequence). The CDR3 here is CSARVWRQNGYTF. CDR3 DNA: TGCAGTGCTAGAGTTTGGCGACAGAATGGCTACACCTTC.

This clonotype has only one observation. The rearrangement links TRBV20-1 to TRBJ1-5; 11 nucleotides line up with TRBD1. Germline V gene sequence: CDR1 DFQATT, CDR2 SNEGSKA (reference sequence). The V segment lost 3 bases and the J segment 2 bases; nucleotides outside the gene matches: 9. The CDR3 loop spans 17 amino acids. This CDR3 is CSASGQGAPGGNQPQHF. The CDR3 DNA reads TGCAGTGCTAGTGGACAGGGGGCCCCGGGAGGCAATCAGCCCCAGCATTTT.

The rearrangement joins TRBV10-3 to TRBJ2-1; D call uncertain. CDR1 and CDR2 from the germline V gene are ENHRY and SYGVKD. Trimming pared 6 bases from V and 12 bases from J, leaving 21 bases between. This CDR3 region has 14 residues. The CDR3 region has the DNA TGTGCCATCAGAGACGGGCCCTCCCGCCCCGGGCAGTTCTTC. Protein: CAIRDGPSRPGQFF.

The chain combines TRBV4-3 with TRBJ2-6, with D unclear. V lost 0 bases and J 0 bases, leaving 9 bases between the germline ends. CDR1 and CDR2 (germline): LGHNA, YSLEER. This CDR3 is built from 17 residues. For the CDR3, the DNA is TGCGCCAGCAGCCAAGAGAATTACTTCTCTGGGGCCAACGTCCTGACTTTC. Translating gives CASSQENYFSGANVLTF.